This TCR beta chain was sequenced for a study of blood T cell repertoires in COVID-19 (dated by TCRdb to about 2020). About the study as a whole: Samples covering the acute and convalescent phases of COVID-19 were provided by collaborators in the United States, Italy and Spain. The prospective study material was composed of cDNA or gDNA derived from T cells, B-cell-depleted T cells, or PBMCs. Subjects who had been exposed to COVID-19, were actively infected with it, or had recovered from it provided the deeply sampled blood TCRbeta repertoires that made up the dataset. A freely available public database, intended as a resource for researchers studying the immune response to SARS-CoV-2, is where the repertoires were released. Samples were obtained from the ongoing ImmuneRACE study (first 160 participants) and from 1,254 subjects provided by 6 global collaborators. Nearly every sample came with metadata listing a de-identified subject ID, COVID-19 status, age in years and sex. Where HLA class I and class II types were available, the types were taken from metadata supplied by the sample provider, not from assay-based typing.

TCRbeta CDR3 regions were amplified from genomic DNA using the immunoSEQ Assay, a bias-controlled multiplex PCR. Regarding the original processing steps: Nucleated cell counts per sample were estimated from amplification of reference gene primers within the assay. To quantify the absolute abundance of each unique TCRbeta CDR3 rearrangement, sequence reads were collapsed and filtered. For each sample, productive Simpson clonality was calculated by taking the square root of Simpson's diversity index across productive rearrangements. Held by TCRdb, this immuneACCESS table contains in-frame sequences only and omits some clones. Under half of the omission traces to an unresolved V gene where checked; the cause of the rest is unknown. That table is the source of V, J and clone size, and D and trimming were worked out from the DNA. The sample yields around 60,000 clones; 89% were counted once. The top ten constitute 14% of the sample.

From cysteine to phenylalanine, the CDR3 is 14 amino acids long. This entry keeps only the CDR3 DNA: 42 bases, framed from base 1. CDR1 and CDR2 were assigned from the germline V gene as KGHSH and LQKENI. A distance of 10 bases separates the germline ends of V and J, which lose 2 bases and 5 bases respectively. Collaborating institutions collected whole blood in K2EDTA tubes following their own protocols. For TCRbeta analysis, collaborators shipped samples as frozen whole blood, isolated PBMCs, or DNA extracted from either of those sample types. General study outcomes and caveats: The amount of clinical and demographic metadata varied by source and participant and was provided uncurated.

This clone was picked up one time. Its antigen remains unidentified. Base quality data are lacking; no much larger clone is found one base away. The sequencing sample was made of peripheral blood. This sequence uses TRBV18 and TRBJ1-5; confidence is insufficient to name the D gene. This clonotype originated in an older woman with active COVID-19. The DNA is TGTGCCAGCTCACCAATGCAGAGCGATCAGCCCCAGCATTTT. The encoded protein is CASSPMQSDQPQHF.